These 3 T cell receptor beta chains came from one sample sequenced in a study of cytomegalovirus exposure and HLA in healthy donors. With 60 Vbeta and 13 Jbeta primers, the PCR was carried out. Sequencing was performed with immunoSEQ multiplex PCR; in TCRdb, only in-frame clones are kept and a portion is missing. The sample lists about 120,000 clones, 80% to 85% seen once, with around 2.2% in the top ten. The sequenced sample consisted of PBMCs. Receptors were obtained from a woman between 35 and 50 years old in good health and CMV-seronegative.

V gene TRBV19 combines with J gene TRBJ1-5; 7 bases fit TRBD1. Germline trimming cut 5 bases from V and 1 base from J; bases unmatched to any gene: 8. CDR3 size: 16 residues. The germline V gene encodes CDR1 LNHDA and CDR2 SQIVND (reference sequence). DNA for the CDR3: TGTGCCAGTAGTGCGACAGGGTATACGAGCAATCAGCCCCAGCATTTT. It yields the protein CASSATGYTSNQPQHF. Variable domain in full (rest from reference TRBV19 and TRBJ1-5): DGGITQSPKYLFRKEGQNVTLSCEQNLNHDAMYWYRQDPGQGLRLIYYSQIVNDFQKGDIAEGYSVSREKKESFPLTVTSAQKNPTAFYLCASSATGYTSNQPQHFGDGTRLSIL.

The rearrangement joins TRBV11-2 to TRBJ2-7, with TRBD2 identical over 9 bases. The junction had 13 bases not matched to a gene; V was cut back by 1 base and J by 3 bases. The CDR3 consists of 18 residues. CDR1 is SGHAT, CDR2 FQNNGV, per germline. This chain's CDR3 is CASSLVVGASGTNYEQYF. CDR3 nucleotides: TGTGCCAGCAGCTTAGTGGTTGGGGCTAGCGGGACCAACTACGAGCAGTACTTC.

The chain recombines TRBV9 with TRBJ2-7; D is possibly TRBD2 (5 bases). This CDR3 region has 14 residues. V lost 4 bases, J lost 0 bases, and 11 bases lay in between. Looked up from germline, CDR1 is SGDLS and CDR2 is YYNGEE. In nucleotides, the CDR3 is TGTGCCAGCAGCTCCCGAGGGAGCTCCTACGAGCAGTACTTC. Translated: CASSSRGSSYEQYF.